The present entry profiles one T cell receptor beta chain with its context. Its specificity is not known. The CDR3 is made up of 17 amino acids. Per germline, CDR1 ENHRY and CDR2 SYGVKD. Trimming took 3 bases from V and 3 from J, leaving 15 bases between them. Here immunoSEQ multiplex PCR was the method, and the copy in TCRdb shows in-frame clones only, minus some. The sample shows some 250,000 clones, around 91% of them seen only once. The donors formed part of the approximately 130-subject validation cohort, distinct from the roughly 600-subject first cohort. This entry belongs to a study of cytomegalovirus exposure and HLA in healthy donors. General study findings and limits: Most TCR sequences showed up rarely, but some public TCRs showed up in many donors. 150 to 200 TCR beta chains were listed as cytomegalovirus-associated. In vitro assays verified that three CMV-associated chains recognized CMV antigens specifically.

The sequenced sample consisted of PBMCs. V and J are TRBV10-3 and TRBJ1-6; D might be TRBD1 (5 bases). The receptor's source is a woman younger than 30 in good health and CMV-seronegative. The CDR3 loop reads CAISDSKGQFYNSPLHF. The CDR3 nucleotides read TGTGCCATCAGTGATAGTAAGGGGCAGTTCTATAATTCACCCCTCCACTTT.